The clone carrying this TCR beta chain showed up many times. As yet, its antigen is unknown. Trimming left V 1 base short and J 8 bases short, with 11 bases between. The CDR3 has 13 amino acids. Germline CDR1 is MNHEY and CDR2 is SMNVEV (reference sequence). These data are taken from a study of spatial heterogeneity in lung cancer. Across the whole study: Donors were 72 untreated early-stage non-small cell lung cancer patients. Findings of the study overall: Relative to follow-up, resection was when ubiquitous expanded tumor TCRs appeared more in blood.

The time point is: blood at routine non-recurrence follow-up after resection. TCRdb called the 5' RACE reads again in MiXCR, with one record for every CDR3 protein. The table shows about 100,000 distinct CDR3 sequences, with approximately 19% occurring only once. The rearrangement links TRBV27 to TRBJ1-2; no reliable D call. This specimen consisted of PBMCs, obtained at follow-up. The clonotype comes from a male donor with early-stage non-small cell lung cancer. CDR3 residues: CASSLYGSQGYTF. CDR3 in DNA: TGTGCCAGCAGTTTATACGGTTCTCAAGGCTACACCTTC.